This T cell receptor beta chain is drawn from a study of post-analysis software for immune sequencing data. Each TCR beta cDNA library carried unique molecular identifiers. TCRdb used MiXCR to reprocess the PCR reads, holding one entry per CDR3 protein. This table has about 770,000 distinct CDR3 sequences, under 60% appearing once. General observations from the study: When the samples were clustered directly with F measure, those that had been prepared in the same batch showed strong co-clustering. When patients were compared with controls, about 5 TRBV segments were more frequent, TRBV5-6, TRBV5-1 and TRBV20-1 among them.

This clonotype has only a few counts. Its antigen remains unidentified. Trimming took off 2 bases at V and 2 bases at J, with 11 bases between the two ends. The germline V gene encodes CDR1 MNHEY and CDR2 SMNVEV (reference sequence). The CDR3 spans 15 residues. The TCR comes from a girl aged 10 to 17 with multiple sclerosis. Sequenced material: blood. The chain couples TRBV27 to TRBJ2-3; D is unresolved. The DNA of the CDR3 is TGTGCCAGCAGTTTACAGTCCGGGCACACAGATACGCAGTATTTT. It encodes CASSLQSGHTDTQYF.